Sequencing of this TCR beta chain was carried out in a study of OX40 agonist ivuxolimab in advanced cancers. Study-level background: The costimulatory receptor OX40 (CD134) was targeted by ivuxolimab, a fully human IgG2 agonistic monoclonal antibody. Intravenous ivuxolimab was administered to patients every 2 weeks at six dose levels: 0.01, 0.1, 0.3, 1.5, 3 and 10 mg/kg. Of the approximately 50 dose-escalation patients, hepatocellular carcinoma was present in around 19, melanoma in approximately 15, renal cell carcinoma in 9 and head and neck cancer in 9. A male proportion of around 80% and a mean age of around 60 years, ranging from 23 to 79, were recorded for the dose-escalation cohort. Prior anti-PD-1, anti-PD-L1 or anti-CTLA-4 therapy was permitted, and approximately 41% of dose-escalation patients had received checkpoint inhibitors. Partial responses were achieved by three dose-escalation patients, of whom one had hepatocellular carcinoma and two had cutaneous melanoma. The purpose of peripheral TCRbeta sequencing was to test whether ivuxolimab changed TCR sequence diversity and led to clonal T-cell expansion. The paper reports the monotherapy dose-escalation portion (N of about 50 patients) of the phase I ivuxolimab trial. Paper-wide results and their limitations: Low levels of normalized T-cell clonal expansion were also shown by some nonresponding patients. After ivuxolimab, expanded clones were on average more numerous among CD8+ T cells than among CD4+ T cells. Which antigens the clonally expanded peripheral T cells were specific for was not determined. In partial responders in the 0.1-3.0 mg/kg groups, normalized peripheral clonal expansion was found to be among the lowest, especially among CD8+ T cells. At doses from 0.1 to 3.0 mg/kg, clonal expansion was seen in both CD4+ and CD8+ blood T cells between baseline and week 6.

Genomic DNA was extracted from sorted cells for sequencing of the TCRbeta CDR3 region. TCRbeta CDR3 regions were sequenced using the immunoSEQ Assay. Here the immuneACCESS table is served through TCRdb, limited to in-frame sequences with V and J called. Missing clones are a known gap in these copies; in checked studies unresolved V genes cover under half, and the rest lacks a known reason. The sample profile shows some 86,000 clones; around 85% of them were found once. Jointly, the top ten make up 3.5% to 4.5% of the sample. Counted from cysteine to phenylalanine, this CDR3 has 13 amino acids. Solely the CDR3 DNA is kept, with 39 bases framed from the first base. V is pared back by 5 bases and J by 6 bases, with 11 bases lying between the germline termini. CDR1 and CDR2 are drawn from the germline V gene: MNHNS, SASEGT. Patients with autoimmune disease history or receiving systemic immunosuppression were excluded from the trial. In every dose cohort, peripheral blood was drawn for TCR sequencing at baseline, cycle 4 day 1, and cycle 7 day 1. Samples came from an open-label, multicenter, first-in-human phase I dose-escalation trial of ivuxolimab. Adults with locally advanced or metastatic head and neck squamous cell, hepatocellular, melanoma or renal cell carcinoma were enrolled in the trial. CD4+ and CD8+ T cells were sorted separately from peripheral blood before TCR sequencing.

In the case of this clone: Its antigen is unknown. There are no base qualities to consult, and no much larger clone falls within one base.

The specimen was CD4+ or CD8+ T cells sorted from blood, collected in a trial of the OX40 agonist ivuxolimab. This receptor was identified in an adult with an advanced solid tumor such as melanoma, head and neck, liver or kidney cancer. The chain couples TRBV6-1 to TRBJ2-1, and TRBD2 may be the D gene, going by 6 matching bases. The CDR3 loop reads CASSLTRSNEQFF. The DNA reads as follows: TGTGCCAGCAGTTTGACTAGGAGCAATGAGCAGTTCTTC.